The 21 T cell receptor beta chains given below trace back to one sample, sequenced in a study of blood T cell repertoires in COVID-19. Some clones are missing from TCRdb's copy, which holds only in-frame ones; the method was immunoSEQ multiplex PCR. The sample lists 150,000 to 200,000 clones, approximately 83% occurring once. Sequenced input: PBMCs or T cells enriched from blood (not recorded which). The receptors were gathered from a woman aged 55-69 years who had recovered from COVID-19.

This chain uses TRBV18 with TRBJ2-3; D is undetermined. Trimming removed 5 bases at V and 2 bases at J, with 14 bases between. CDR1 KGHSH and CDR2 LQKENI come from the germline V gene. The CDR3 extends over 15 amino acids. CDR3 coding DNA: TGTGCCAGCTCAGATCGCGGCTCCGACACAGATACGCAGTATTTT. Translated: CASSDRGSDTDTQYF.

V is TRBV18 and J is TRBJ2-3, with 8 bases matching TRBD1. Germline CDR1 is KGHSH and CDR2 is LQKENI. Trimming cost V 2 bases and J 1 base; bases outside gene matches: 2. The CDR3 totals 15 residues. CDR3 in amino acids: CASSPMGQGTDTQYF. The CDR3 nucleotides are TGTGCCAGCTCACCAATGGGACAGGGCACAGATACGCAGTATTTT. Drawing the rest from reference TRBV18 and TRBJ2-3, the complete variable domain is NAGVMQNPRHLVRRRGQEARLRCSPMKGHSHVYWYRQLPEEGLKFMVYLQKENIIDESGMPKERFSAEFPKEGPSILRIQQVVRGDSAAYFCASSPMGQGTDTQYFGPGTRLTVL.

The chain couples TRBV4-1 to TRBJ2-7; a possible D gene is TRBD1 (6 bases). CDR3 length equals 13 residues. Germline V gene sequence: CDR1 MGHRA, CDR2 YSYEKL. V dropped 1 base and J dropped 7 bases, with 11 bases sitting between them. The CDR3 DNA is TGCGCCAGCAGCCAAGTATCAGGGGAAGAGCAGTACTTC. Translated: CASSQVSGEEQYF.

The chain carries TRBV11-2 and TRBJ1-5; 9 positions match TRBD1. The V gene's germline CDR1 is SGHAT and CDR2 FQNNGV. The CDR3 has 14 amino acids. The V and J ends lost 5 bases and 9 bases, in that order; junction bases with no gene match: 8. CDR3 sequence: CASSVTGGRGPQHF. CDR3 nucleotides: TGTGCCAGCAGCGTTACAGGGGGCCGGGGGCCCCAGCATTTT.

The J gene is TRBJ2-7, the V gene TRBV2, with 8 bases aligning to TRBD1. Germline CDR1 reads SNHLY; CDR2 reads FYNNEI. The CDR3 totals 13 residues. Losses at the gene ends were 6 bases for V and 5 bases for J; bases not matched to a gene: 6. CDR3 loop: CASRTGVRDEQYF. DNA of the CDR3: TGTGCCAGCAGGACAGGGGTTCGGGACGAGCAGTACTTC.

This chain uses TRBV6-6 with TRBJ2-5, with TRBD2 matching over 14 bases. The ends lost 5 bases at V and 2 bases at J; junction bases unmatched: 13. Germline values: CDR1 MNHNY, CDR2 SVGAGI (reference sequence). The CDR3 length is 19 residues. CDR3 DNA sequence: TGTGCCAGCAGTCGTAATTCCGGGACTAGCGGGGGCCATCAAGAGACCCAGTACTTC. Translation gives CASSRNSGTSGGHQETQYF.

The V call is TRBV2, the J call TRBJ1-2; no clear D. Germline lookup yields CDR1 SNHLY and CDR2 FYNNEI. This CDR3 spans 13 amino acids. Trimming removed 4 bases from V and 6 bases from J, with 12 bases in between. For the CDR3, the DNA is TGTGCCAGCAGTGTTCGGGGAACGGATGGCTACACCTTC. Translation gives CASSVRGTDGYTF.

The CDR3 nucleotides read TGTGCCAGCAGTTGGAGGGGGGGGGACACTGAAGCTTTCTTT. It is translated as CASSWRGGDTEAFF. The gene calls are TRBV6-5 and TRBJ1-1, with D tentatively TRBD1 (6 bases). The CDR3 spans 14 residues. Germline V gene data show CDR1 as MNHEY and CDR2 as SVGAGI. The V and J ends lost 4 bases and 3 bases respectively, with 12 bases between them.

This clone appeared once. The rearrangement joins TRBV7-9 to TRBJ1-4; 7 bases map to TRBD1. From germline, CDR1 is SEHNR and CDR2 FQNEAQ (reference sequence). The CDR3 loop spans 16 amino acids. V dropped 5 bases and J dropped 2; count of bases not matched to a gene: 8. Written as DNA, the CDR3 is TGTGCCAGCAGCCGCCACAGGGGAATCACTAATGAAAAACTGTTTTTT. This sequence encodes CASSRHRGITNEKLFF.

This sequence joins TRBV2 and TRBJ2-5; 15 nucleotides line up with TRBD2. CDR3 size: 16 residues. V shed 6 bases and J 3 bases; nucleotides not matched to a gene: 5. Germline values: CDR1 SNHLY, CDR2 FYNNEI. CDR3 in DNA: TGTGCCAGCAGAGCGGGACTAGCGGGGGGAGAAGAGACCCAGTACTTC. This encodes CASRAGLAGGEETQYF. Complete variable domain (other parts from reference TRBV2 and TRBJ2-5): EPEVTQTPSHQVTQMGQEVILRCVPISNHLYFYWYRQILGQKVEFLVSFYNNEISEKSEIFDDQFSVERPDGSNFTLKIRSTKLEDSAMYFCASRAGLAGGEETQYFGPGTRLLVL.

This chain joins TRBV6-5 and TRBJ2-3; D may be TRBD2 (6 bases). Trimming took off 3 bases at V and 5 bases at J, with 18 bases between the two ends. Germline CDR1 reads MNHEY; CDR2 reads SVGAGI. The CDR3 is 16 amino acids. The CDR3 loop reads CASSYGVGGRGDTQYF. CDR3 nucleotides: TGTGCCAGCAGTTATGGGGTAGGAGGGCGGGGAGATACGCAGTATTTT.

This chain links TRBV27 with TRBJ2-7; 8 nucleotides agree with TRBD1. CDR3 length: 15 amino acids. J lost 3 bases, V lost 5 bases, and 9 bases had no gene match. Germline-derived CDR1 and CDR2 are MNHEY and SMNVEV (reference sequence). The CDR3 DNA is TGTGCCAGCAGTACAACAGGGGGAAAAGGCTACGAGCAGTACTTC. Protein: CASSTTGGKGYEQYF.

The V call is TRBV19, the J call TRBJ1-4; 7 bases map to TRBD1. The CDR3 totals 14 residues. V dropped 6 bases and J dropped 4; count of bases not matched to a gene: 5. From germline, CDR1 is LNHDA and CDR2 SQIVND (reference sequence). The CDR3 DNA is TGTGCCAGTAGACCGGGACAGAATAATGAAAAACTGTTTTTT. Translation gives CASRPGQNNEKLFF.

This clone has just one count. The J gene is TRBJ1-4, the V gene TRBV30; 7 bases line up with TRBD1. J lost 7 bases, V lost 3 bases, and 5 bases had no gene match. The CDR3 sequence is 13 residues long. Per the germline V gene, CDR1 is GTSNPN and CDR2 is SVGIG (reference sequence). DNA for the CDR3: TGTGCCTGGAGGCAGACAGGGATTGAAAAACTGTTTTTT. Residues: CAWRQTGIEKLFF.

The CDR3 region has the DNA TGTGCCAGCAGTTACCATATAGAGAACACTGAAGCTTTCTTT. Its translation: CASSYHIENTEAFF. The rearrangement uses TRBV6-5 and TRBJ1-1, with D unclear. Trimming stripped 2 bases from V and 1 base from J, with 8 bases between. Looked up from germline, CDR1 is MNHEY and CDR2 is SVGAGI. The CDR3 sequence is 14 residues long.

V gene TRBV4-2 combines with J gene TRBJ1-2; D is unclear. V lost 2 bases to trimming and J lost 7 bases, with 14 bases between them. The germline gives CDR1 LGHNA, CDR2 YNFKEQ. CDR3 length: 14 amino acids. CDR3 sequence (DNA): TGTGCCAGCAGCCAATACTCAGTAGCGGTTGGCTACACCTTC. Its translation: CASSQYSVAVGYTF.

V is TRBV4-1 and J is TRBJ2-3; 9 nucleotides align to TRBD2. The germline CDR1 and CDR2 sequences are MGHRA and YSYEKL. The CDR3 totals 15 residues. Trimming cost V 0 bases and J 10 bases; bases outside gene matches: 8. CDR3 sequence (DNA): TGCGCCAGCAGCCAAGAGGGACTAGCCCTGAGTGCGCAGTATTTT. Protein: CASSQEGLALSAQYF.

The chain recombines TRBV27 with TRBJ2-7; 7 positions match TRBD2. J was trimmed by 7 bases and V by 6 bases; bases with no gene match: 12. The CDR3 loop spans 14 amino acids. CDR1 MNHEY and CDR2 SMNVEV come from the germline V gene (reference sequence). CDR3 amino acids: CASSLGTGGGEQYF. CDR3 DNA sequence: TGTGCCAGCAGCCTCGGGACGGGGGGTGGGGAGCAGTACTTC.

This clone was detected only once. The V call is TRBV20-1, the J call TRBJ2-7; 10 positions match TRBD1. Looked up from germline, CDR1 is DFQATT and CDR2 is SNEGSKA (reference sequence). The CDR3 length is 11 residues. The CDR3 loop reads CSPGQGNEQYF. DNA of the CDR3: TGCAGCCCGGGACAGGGGAACGAGCAGTACTTC.

The chain links TRBV6-4 to TRBJ2-1, with D unresolved. V was pared by 5 bases and J by 7 bases, with 3 bases between. Germline loops: CDR1 MRHNA, CDR2 SNTAGT. The CDR3 consists of 10 residues. This CDR3 is CASSPNEQFF. The DNA for the CDR3 is TGTGCCAGCAGTCCAAATGAGCAGTTCTTC.

This rearrangement joins TRBV4-2 to TRBJ1-3; D remains ambiguous. The CDR3 is made up of 16 amino acids. The germline CDR1 and CDR2 sequences are LGHNA and YNFKEQ. V was pared by 4 bases and J by 0 bases, with 13 bases between. The CDR3 DNA is TGTGCCAGCAGCCCGAACCTCCTAAGCTCTGGAAACACCATATATTTT. Residues: CASSPNLLSSGNTIYF.